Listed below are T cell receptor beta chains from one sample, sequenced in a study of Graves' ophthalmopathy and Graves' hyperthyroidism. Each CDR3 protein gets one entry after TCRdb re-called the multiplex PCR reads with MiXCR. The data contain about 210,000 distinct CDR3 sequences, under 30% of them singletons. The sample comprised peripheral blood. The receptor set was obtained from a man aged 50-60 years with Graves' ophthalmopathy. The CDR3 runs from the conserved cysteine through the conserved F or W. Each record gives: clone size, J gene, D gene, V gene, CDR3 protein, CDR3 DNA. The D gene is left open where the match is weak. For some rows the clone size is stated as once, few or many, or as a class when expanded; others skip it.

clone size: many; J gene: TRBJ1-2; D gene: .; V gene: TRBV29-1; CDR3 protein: CSVAAGANYGYTF; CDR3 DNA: TGCAGCGTTGCCGCGGGAGCTAACTATGGCTACACCTTC
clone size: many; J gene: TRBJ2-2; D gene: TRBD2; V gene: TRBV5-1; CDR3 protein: CASSQGLAGRGTGELFF; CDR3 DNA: TGCGCCAGCAGCCAGGGACTAGCGGGGAGAGGGACCGGGGAGCTGTTTTTT
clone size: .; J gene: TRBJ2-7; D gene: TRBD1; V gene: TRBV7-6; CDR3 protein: CASSFSDRGYEQYF; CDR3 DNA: TGTGCCAGCAGCTTCAGTGACAGGGGGTACGAGCAGTACTTC
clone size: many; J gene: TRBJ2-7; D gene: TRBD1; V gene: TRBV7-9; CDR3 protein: CASSSSGQGPYEQYF; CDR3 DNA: TGTGCCAGCAGCTCCTCCGGACAGGGACCCTACGAGCAGTACTTC
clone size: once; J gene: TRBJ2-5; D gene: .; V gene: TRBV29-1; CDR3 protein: CSVESETQYF; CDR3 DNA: TGCAGCGTTGAGAGCGAGACCCAGTACTTC
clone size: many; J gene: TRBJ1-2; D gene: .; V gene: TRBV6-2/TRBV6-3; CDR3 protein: CASGPWGYTF; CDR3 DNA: TGTGCCAGCGGACCTTGGGGCTACACCTTC
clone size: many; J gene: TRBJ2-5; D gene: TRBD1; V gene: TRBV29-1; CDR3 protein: CSVSQGVQETQYF; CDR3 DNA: TGCAGCGTGTCGCAGGGGGTGCAAGAGACCCAGTACTTC
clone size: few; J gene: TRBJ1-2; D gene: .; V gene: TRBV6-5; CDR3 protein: CASSYGSQNYGYTF; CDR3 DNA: TGTGCCAGCAGTTATGGTAGTCAGAACTATGGCTACACCTTC
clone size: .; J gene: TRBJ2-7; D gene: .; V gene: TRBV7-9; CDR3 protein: CASSQALGEQYF; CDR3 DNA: TGTGCCAGCAGCCAAGCCCTCGGCGAGCAGTACTTC
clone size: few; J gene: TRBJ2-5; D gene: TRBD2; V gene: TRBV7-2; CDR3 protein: CASSSTSAVIETQYF; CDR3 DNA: TGTGCCAGCAGCTCCACTAGCGCCGTCATCGAGACCCAGTACTTC
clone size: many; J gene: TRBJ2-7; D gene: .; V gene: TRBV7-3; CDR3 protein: CASSSDSESYEQYF; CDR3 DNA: TGTGCCAGCAGCTCCGACAGTGAGTCCTACGAGCAGTACTTC
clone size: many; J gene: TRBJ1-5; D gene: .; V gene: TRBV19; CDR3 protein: CASTPRGMAIQPQHF; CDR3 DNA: TGTGCCAGTACCCCCCGGGGGATGGCAATTCAGCCCCAGCATTTT
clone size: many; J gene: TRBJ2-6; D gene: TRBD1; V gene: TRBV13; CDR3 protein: CASSFWTGRGSGANVLTF; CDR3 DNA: TGTGCCAGCAGCTTCTGGACAGGGCGGGGCTCTGGGGCCAACGTCCTGACTTTC
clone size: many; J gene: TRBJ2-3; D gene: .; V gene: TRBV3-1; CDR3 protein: CASSQLGGTDTQYF; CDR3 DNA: TGTGCCAGCAGCCAATTGGGCGGCACAGATACGCAGTATTTT
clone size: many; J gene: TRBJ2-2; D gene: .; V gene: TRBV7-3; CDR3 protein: CASSLVLADTGEQFF; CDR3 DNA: TGTGCCAGCAGCTTGGTCCTAGCCGATACCGGGGAGCAGTTTTTT
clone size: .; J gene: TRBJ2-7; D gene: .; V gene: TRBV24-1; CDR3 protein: CATSDSRGYEQYF; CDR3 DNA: TGTGCCACCAGTGATAGCCGAGGCTACGAGCAGTACTTC
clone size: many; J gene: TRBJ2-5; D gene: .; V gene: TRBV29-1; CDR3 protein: CSGPGPTQETQYF; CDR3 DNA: TGCAGCGGGCCGGGGCCCACCCAAGAGACCCAGTACTTC
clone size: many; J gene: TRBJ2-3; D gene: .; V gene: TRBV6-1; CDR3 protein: CASSYELSSSTDTQYF; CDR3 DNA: TGTGCCAGCAGTTACGAGCTTTCATCTAGCACAGATACGCAGTATTTT
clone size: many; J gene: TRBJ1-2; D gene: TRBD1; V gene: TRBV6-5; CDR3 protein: CASNPGRDRGNYGYTF; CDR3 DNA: TGTGCCAGCAACCCCGGTCGGGACAGGGGTAACTATGGCTACACCTTC
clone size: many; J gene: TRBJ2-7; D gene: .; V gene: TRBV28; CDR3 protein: CASSSLEPYEQYF; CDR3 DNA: TGTGCCAGCAGTTCCCTGGAACCGTACGAGCAGTACTTC
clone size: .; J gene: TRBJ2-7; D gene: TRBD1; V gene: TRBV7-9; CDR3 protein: CASSRYRDSQYEQYF; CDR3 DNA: TGTGCCAGCAGTCGATACCGGGACAGTCAATACGAGCAGTACTTC
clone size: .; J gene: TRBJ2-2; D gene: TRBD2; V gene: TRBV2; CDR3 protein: CASISGRAENTGELFF; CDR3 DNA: TGTGCCAGCATTAGCGGGAGGGCCGAGAACACCGGGGAGCTGTTTTTT
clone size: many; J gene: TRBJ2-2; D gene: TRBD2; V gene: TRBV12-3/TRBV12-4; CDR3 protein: CASRIRGLAGFSGELFF; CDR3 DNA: TGTGCCAGCAGAATTAGGGGACTAGCGGGATTCTCTGGGGAGCTGTTTTTT
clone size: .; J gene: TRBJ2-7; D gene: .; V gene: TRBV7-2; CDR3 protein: CASSEIGWGNEQYF; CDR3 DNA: TGTGCCAGCAGTGAAATCGGATGGGGTAACGAGCAGTACTTC
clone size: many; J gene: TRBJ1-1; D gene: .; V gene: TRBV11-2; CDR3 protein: CASSHGQNTKAFF; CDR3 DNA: TGTGCCAGCAGCCACGGACAGAACACTAAAGCTTTCTTT